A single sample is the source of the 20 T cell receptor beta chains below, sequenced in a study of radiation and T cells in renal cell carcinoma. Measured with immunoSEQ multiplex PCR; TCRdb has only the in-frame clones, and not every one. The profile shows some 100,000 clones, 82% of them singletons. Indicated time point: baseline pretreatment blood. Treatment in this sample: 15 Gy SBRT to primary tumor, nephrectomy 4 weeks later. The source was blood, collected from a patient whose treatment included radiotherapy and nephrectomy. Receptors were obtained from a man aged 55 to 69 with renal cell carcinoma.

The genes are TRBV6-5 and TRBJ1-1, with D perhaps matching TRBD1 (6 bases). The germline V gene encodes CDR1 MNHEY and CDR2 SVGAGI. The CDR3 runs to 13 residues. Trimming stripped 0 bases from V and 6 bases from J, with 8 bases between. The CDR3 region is CASSYSGGAEAFF. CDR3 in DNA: TGTGCCAGCAGTTACTCAGGGGGGGCTGAAGCTTTCTTT.

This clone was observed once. The CDR3 protein is CASGPGTGEKLFF. The CDR3 nucleotides read TGTGCCAGCGGCCCCGGGACAGGGGAAAAACTGTTTTTT. The chain has TRBV28 and TRBJ1-4, with TRBD1 matching 9 bases. The CDR3 runs to 13 residues. CDR1 is MDHEN, CDR2 SYDVKM, per germline. Trimming at V came to 8 bases and at J to 8 bases, leaving 6 bases not matched to a gene.

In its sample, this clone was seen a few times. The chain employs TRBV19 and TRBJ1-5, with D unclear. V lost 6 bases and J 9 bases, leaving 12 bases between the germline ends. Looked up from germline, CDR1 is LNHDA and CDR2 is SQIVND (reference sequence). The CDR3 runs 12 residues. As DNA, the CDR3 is TGTGCCAGTAGAGGGCCATCCTGGCCCCAGCATTTT. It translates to CASRGPSWPQHF.

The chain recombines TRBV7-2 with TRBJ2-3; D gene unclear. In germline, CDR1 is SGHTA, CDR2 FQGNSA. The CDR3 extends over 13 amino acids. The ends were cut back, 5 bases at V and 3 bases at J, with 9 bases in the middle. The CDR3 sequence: CASSPQSTDTQYF. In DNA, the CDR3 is TGTGCCAGCAGCCCTCAAAGTACAGATACGCAGTATTTT.

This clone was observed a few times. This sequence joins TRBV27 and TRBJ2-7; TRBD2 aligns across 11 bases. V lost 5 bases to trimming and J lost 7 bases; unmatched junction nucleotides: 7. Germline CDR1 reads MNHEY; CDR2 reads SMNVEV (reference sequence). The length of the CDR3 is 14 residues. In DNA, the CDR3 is TGTGCCAGCAGTAGGACTAGCGGGTCGGGGGAGCAGTACTTC. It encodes CASSRTSGSGEQYF.

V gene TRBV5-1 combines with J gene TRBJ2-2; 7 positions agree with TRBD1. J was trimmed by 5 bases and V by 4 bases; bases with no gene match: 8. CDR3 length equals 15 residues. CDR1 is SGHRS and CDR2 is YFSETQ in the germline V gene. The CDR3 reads CASSRETGRTGELFF. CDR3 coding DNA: TGCGCCAGCAGCCGCGAGACAGGGAGAACCGGGGAGCTGTTTTTT. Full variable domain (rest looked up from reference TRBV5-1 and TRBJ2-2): KAGVTQTPRYLIKTRGQQVTLSCSPISGHRSVSWYQQTPGQGLQFLFEYFSETQRNKGNFPGRFSGRQFSNSRSEMNVSTLELGDSALYLCASSRETGRTGELFFGEGSRLTVL.

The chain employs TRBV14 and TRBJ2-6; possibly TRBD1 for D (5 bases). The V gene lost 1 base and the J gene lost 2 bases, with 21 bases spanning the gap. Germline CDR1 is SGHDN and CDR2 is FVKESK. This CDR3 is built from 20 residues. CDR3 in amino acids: CASSQVELKGMLPGANVLTF. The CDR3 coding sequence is TGTGCCAGCAGCCAAGTGGAGTTAAAGGGGATGCTCCCTGGGGCCAACGTCCTGACTTTC.

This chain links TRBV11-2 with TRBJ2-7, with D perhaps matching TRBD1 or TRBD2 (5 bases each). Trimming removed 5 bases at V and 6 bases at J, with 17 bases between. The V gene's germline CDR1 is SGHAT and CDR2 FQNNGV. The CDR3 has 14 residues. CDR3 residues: CASSHPGPGGEQYF. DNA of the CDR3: TGTGCCAGCAGCCATCCAGGGCCTGGGGGCGAGCAGTACTTC.

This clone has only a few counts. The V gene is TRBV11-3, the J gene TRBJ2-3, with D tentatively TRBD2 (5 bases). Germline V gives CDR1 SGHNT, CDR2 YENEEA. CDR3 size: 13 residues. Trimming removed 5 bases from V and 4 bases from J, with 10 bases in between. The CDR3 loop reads CASSHEEADTQYF. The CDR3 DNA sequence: TGTGCCAGCAGCCACGAGGAGGCAGATACGCAGTATTTT.

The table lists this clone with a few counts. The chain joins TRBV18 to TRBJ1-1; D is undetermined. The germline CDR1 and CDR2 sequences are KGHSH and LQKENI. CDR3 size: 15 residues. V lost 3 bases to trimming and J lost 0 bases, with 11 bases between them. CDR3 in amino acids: CASSPFGSMNTEAFF. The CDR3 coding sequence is TGTGCCAGCTCACCTTTCGGTTCCATGAACACTGAAGCTTTCTTT.

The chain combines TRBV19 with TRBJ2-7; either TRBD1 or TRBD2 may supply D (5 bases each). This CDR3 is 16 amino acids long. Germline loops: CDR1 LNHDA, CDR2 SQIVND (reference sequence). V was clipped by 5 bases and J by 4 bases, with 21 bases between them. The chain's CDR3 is CASSLQPGPKLYEQYF. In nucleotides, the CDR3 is TGTGCCAGTAGTCTCCAGCCGGGACCCAAACTTTACGAGCAGTACTTC.

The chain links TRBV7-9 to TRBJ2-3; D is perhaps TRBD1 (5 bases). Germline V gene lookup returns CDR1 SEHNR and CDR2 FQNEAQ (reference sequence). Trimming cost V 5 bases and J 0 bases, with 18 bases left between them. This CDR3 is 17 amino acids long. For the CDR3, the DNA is TGTGCCAGCAGCCCGATGGCGACAGCAGGGAGCACAGATACGCAGTATTTT. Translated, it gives CASSPMATAGSTDTQYF.

CDR3 sequence: CASSLENTGELFF. The CDR3 DNA follows: TGTGCCAGCAGCTTAGAGAACACCGGGGAGCTGTTTTTT. The V gene is TRBV11-2, the J gene TRBJ2-2, with D unclear. The CDR3 is 13 residues long. Germline CDR1 and CDR2: SGHAT and FQNNGV. V lost 0 bases to trimming and J lost 1 base, with 0 bases between them.

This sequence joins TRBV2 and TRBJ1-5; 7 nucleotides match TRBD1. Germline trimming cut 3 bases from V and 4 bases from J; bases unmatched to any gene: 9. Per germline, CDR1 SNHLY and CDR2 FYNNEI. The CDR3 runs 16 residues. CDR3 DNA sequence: TGTGCCAGCAGTGATGGTTGGATACAGGGGAATCAGCCCCAGCATTTT. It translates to CASSDGWIQGNQPQHF. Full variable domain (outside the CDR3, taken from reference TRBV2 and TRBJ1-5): EPEVTQTPSHQVTQMGQEVILRCVPISNHLYFYWYRQILGQKVEFLVSFYNNEISEKSEIFDDQFSVERPDGSNFTLKIRSTKLEDSAMYFCASSDGWIQGNQPQHFGDGTRLSIL.

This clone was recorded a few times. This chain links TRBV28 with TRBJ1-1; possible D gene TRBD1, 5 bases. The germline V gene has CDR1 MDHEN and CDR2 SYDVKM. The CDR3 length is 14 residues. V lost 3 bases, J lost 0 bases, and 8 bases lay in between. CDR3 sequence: CASSLQGLNTEAFF. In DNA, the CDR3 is TGTGCCAGCAGTTTGCAGGGCCTGAACACTGAAGCTTTCTTT.

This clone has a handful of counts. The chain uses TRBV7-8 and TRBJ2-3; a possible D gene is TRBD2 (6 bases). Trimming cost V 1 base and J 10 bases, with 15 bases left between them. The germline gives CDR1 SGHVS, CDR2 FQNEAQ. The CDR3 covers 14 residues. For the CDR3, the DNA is TGTGCCAGCAGCTTAGAAGGCGGGATGAGGGCGCAGTATTTT. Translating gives CASSLEGGMRAQYF.

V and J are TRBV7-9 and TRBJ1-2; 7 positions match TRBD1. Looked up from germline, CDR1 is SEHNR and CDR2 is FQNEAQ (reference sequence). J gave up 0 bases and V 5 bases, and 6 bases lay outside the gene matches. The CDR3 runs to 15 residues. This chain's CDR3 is CASSTGTVSNYGYTF. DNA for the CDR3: TGTGCCAGCAGCACAGGGACAGTTTCTAACTATGGCTACACCTTC.

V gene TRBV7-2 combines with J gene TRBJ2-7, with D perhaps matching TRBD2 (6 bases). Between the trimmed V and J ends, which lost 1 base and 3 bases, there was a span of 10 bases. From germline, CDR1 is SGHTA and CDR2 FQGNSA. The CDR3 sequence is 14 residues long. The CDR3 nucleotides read TGTGCCAGCAGCTTAGGCGGGGTGAACTACGAGCAGTACTTC. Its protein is CASSLGGVNYEQYF.

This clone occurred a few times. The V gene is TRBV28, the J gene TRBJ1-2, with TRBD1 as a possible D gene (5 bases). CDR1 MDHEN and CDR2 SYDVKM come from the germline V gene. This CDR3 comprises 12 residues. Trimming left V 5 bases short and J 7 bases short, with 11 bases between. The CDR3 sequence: CASSQAGSGYTF. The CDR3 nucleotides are TGTGCCAGCAGTCAAGCAGGGTCTGGCTACACCTTC.

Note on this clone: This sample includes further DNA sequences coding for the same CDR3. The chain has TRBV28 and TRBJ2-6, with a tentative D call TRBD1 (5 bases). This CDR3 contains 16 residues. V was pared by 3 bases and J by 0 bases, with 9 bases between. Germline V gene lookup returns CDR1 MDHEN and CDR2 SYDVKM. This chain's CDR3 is CASSLSGSSGANVLTF. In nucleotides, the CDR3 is TGTGCCAGCAGTTTGTCAGGGTCCTCTGGGGCCAACGTCCTGACTTTC.